This passage covers 18 T cell receptor beta chains from one sample sequenced in a study of blood T cell repertoires in COVID-19. Profiled with immunoSEQ multiplex PCR; TCRdb holds only in-frame clones, not every one. Of some 340,000 clones listed, around four fifths are singletons. The sample taken for sequencing was peripheral blood. Source of these receptors: a man aged 25 to 40 with active or convalescent COVID-19.

The rearrangement joins TRBV19 to TRBJ2-5, with TRBD2 as a possible D gene (7 bases). The germline V and J ends were trimmed by 9 bases and 1 base, with 21 bases remaining between them. The CDR3 runs to 16 residues. CDR1 is LNHDA, CDR2 SQIVND, per germline (reference sequence). The CDR3 nucleotides read TGTGCCAGCGCCCGTGGGAGGGGGGCCCGCCAAGAGACCCAGTACTTC. The encoded protein is CASARGRGARQETQYF.

The rearrangement joins TRBV7-6 to TRBJ1-4; D uncertain. V dropped 2 bases and J dropped 7 bases, with 11 bases sitting between them. Germline V gene data show CDR1 as SGHVS and CDR2 as FNYEAQ. The CDR3 spans 14 residues. This CDR3 reads CASSLSPPGEKLFF. The CDR3 DNA reads as TGTGCCAGCAGCTTAAGCCCCCCCGGTGAAAAACTGTTTTTT. Full variable domain (rest looked up from reference TRBV7-6 and TRBJ1-4): GAGVSQSPRYKVTKRGQDVALRCDPISGHVSLYWYRQALGQGPEFLTYFNYEAQQDKSGLPNDRFSAERPEGSISTLTIQRTEQRDSAMYRCASSLSPPGEKLFFGSGTQLSVL.

The rearrangement links TRBV7-2 to TRBJ1-3, with D tentatively TRBD1 (6 bases). From germline, CDR1 is SGHTA and CDR2 FQGNSA. The CDR3 is 15 residues long. Trimming cost V 5 bases and J 4 bases, with 15 bases left between them. CDR3 loop: CASSNRVQSGNTIYF. CDR3 bases: TGTGCCAGCAGCAACAGGGTTCAATCCGGAAACACCATATATTTT. Complete variable domain (other parts from reference TRBV7-2 and TRBJ1-3): GAGVSQSPSNKVTEKGKDVELRCDPISGHTALYWYRQSLGQGLEFLIYFQGNSAPDKSGLPSDRFSAERTGGSVSTLTIQRTQQEDSAVYLCASSNRVQSGNTIYFGEGSWLTVV.

This chain joins TRBV11-3 and TRBJ2-7; D is unresolved. V lost 10 bases and J lost 0, with 7 bases in between. This CDR3 has 11 residues. The V gene's germline CDR1 is SGHNT and CDR2 YENEEA. The CDR3 nucleotides read TGTGCCACCTCAGACTCCTACGAGCAGTACTTC. Translation: CATSDSYEQYF.

V usage is TRBV9 and J usage is TRBJ1-1, with a weak D call TRBD1 (5 bases). V was clipped by 0 bases and J by 3 bases, with 9 bases between them. Per germline, CDR1 SGDLS and CDR2 YYNGEE. This CDR3 is 14 amino acids long. CDR3 sequence reads: CASSVGGRDTEAFF. The CDR3 coding sequence is TGTGCCAGCAGCGTAGGGGGCAGGGACACTGAAGCTTTCTTT.

The genes are TRBV25-1 and TRBJ1-1; no clear D gene. The CDR3 length is 15 residues. V shed 2 bases and J shed 5 bases, with 15 bases lying between them. Germline V lookup: CDR1 MGHDK, CDR2 SYGVNS. The CDR3 here is CASSEEWSGITEAFF. The CDR3 DNA follows: TGTGCCAGCAGTGAAGAGTGGTCAGGCATTACTGAAGCTTTCTTT.

V and J are TRBV7-2 and TRBJ1-1; D gene uncertain. V lost 3 bases and J lost 6, with 8 bases in between. The germline CDR1 and CDR2 sequences are SGHTA and FQGNSA. CDR3 size: 12 residues. The CDR3 coding sequence is TGTGCCAGCAGCTTTTTAACAGCTGAAGCTTTCTTT. Encoded protein: CASSFLTAEAFF.

The chain combines TRBV7-9 with TRBJ1-4; D call uncertain. V was trimmed by 0 bases and J by 8 bases, leaving 10 bases between them. This CDR3 spans 14 amino acids. Germline lookup yields CDR1 SEHNR and CDR2 FQNEAQ (reference sequence). DNA for the CDR3: TGTGCCAGCAGCTTAGCTTCGGGATCGGAAAAACTGTTTTTT. Translated, it gives CASSLASGSEKLFF.

This clone was seen a single time. The V call is TRBV4-1, the J call TRBJ2-1; TRBD2 matches 16 bases. There are 16 residues in the CDR3. In germline, CDR1 is MGHRA, CDR2 YSYEKL. Trimming cost V 7 bases and J 8 bases; bases outside gene matches: 8. The CDR3 loop reads CASKGTGTSGGDEQFF. The CDR3 bases are TGCGCCAGCAAGGGGACGGGGACTAGCGGGGGGGATGAGCAGTTCTTC.

This clone was seen a few times. The chain carries TRBV19 and TRBJ2-7, with TRBD1 identical over 8 bases. CDR1 and CDR2 from the germline V gene are LNHDA and SQIVND (reference sequence). This CDR3 region has 15 residues. Trimming cost V 2 bases and J 3 bases; bases outside gene matches: 6. DNA for the CDR3: TGTGCCAGTAGTATATCTGGACAGGGACTCTACGAGCAGTACTTC. It translates to CASSISGQGLYEQYF.

The chain carries TRBV4-1 and TRBJ1-4; possibly TRBD1 for D (6 bases). Germline loops: CDR1 MGHRA, CDR2 YSYEKL. V was clipped by 4 bases and J by 2 bases, with 11 bases between them. The CDR3 sequence is 15 residues long. The CDR3 loop is CASSPGEGTNEKLFF. In DNA, the CDR3 is TGCGCCAGCAGCCCAGGGGAGGGTACTAATGAAAAACTGTTTTTT.

The chain joins TRBV13 to TRBJ2-1; D is uncertain. This CDR3 region has 16 residues. V lost 4 bases, J lost 0 bases, and 13 bases lay in between. Germline-derived CDR1 and CDR2 are PRHDT and FYEKMQ (reference sequence). The CDR3 DNA follows: TGTGCCAGCAGCTCCGGCGTAAGGAGCTCCTACAATGAGCAGTTCTTC. This sequence encodes CASSSGVRSSYNEQFF.

The rearrangement links TRBV3-1 (or the pseudogene TRBV3-2) to TRBJ2-6; TRBD2 matches 8 bases. J lost 0 bases, V lost 7 bases, and 11 bases had no gene match. This CDR3 comprises 18 residues. Germline CDR1 LGHDT, CDR2 YNNKEL (reference sequence). The CDR3 DNA reads TGTGCCAGCACCGGGGGGGAGATATCTACCTCTGGGGCCAACGTCCTGACTTTC. It specifies CASTGGEISTSGANVLTF.

The table lists this clone with a count of one. This chain links TRBV7-9 with TRBJ2-3; 7 positions agree with TRBD2. The CDR3 loop spans 16 amino acids. Looked up from germline, CDR1 is SEHNR and CDR2 is FQNEAQ (reference sequence). J lost 2 bases, V lost 1 base, and 6 bases had no gene match. The CDR3 nucleotides read TGTGCCAGCAGCTTAGGGGCGGGGGACCTCACAGATACGCAGTATTTT. This encodes CASSLGAGDLTDTQYF.

The chain links TRBV25-1 to TRBJ1-1; 8 positions agree with TRBD1. V was pared by 3 bases and J by 3 bases, with 6 bases of the junction left unmatched. Germline values: CDR1 MGHDK, CDR2 SYGVNS. The CDR3 consists of 15 residues. CDR3 region: CASSDRGLGYTEAFF. The CDR3 DNA sequence: TGTGCCAGCAGTGACAGGGGGCTGGGGTACACTGAAGCTTTCTTT.

The chain joins TRBV6-5 to TRBJ1-1; weak D call: TRBD1 (5 bases). Germline CDR1 reads MNHEY; CDR2 reads SVGAGI. The CDR3 has 12 amino acids. Trimming stripped 0 bases from V and 11 bases from J, with 10 bases between. The CDR3 loop reads CASSYSSGFAFF. The CDR3 DNA reads as TGTGCCAGCAGTTACTCTTCAGGGTTCGCTTTCTTT.

This clone has only a few counts. The chain combines TRBV27 with TRBJ1-2; D is perhaps TRBD1 (5 bases). Trimming removed 5 bases from V and 4 bases from J, with 14 bases in between. CDR1 and CDR2 (germline): MNHEY, SMNVEV (reference sequence). The CDR3 has 14 residues. CDR3 protein: CASSPSSGGYGYTF. The CDR3 DNA reads TGTGCCAGCAGTCCCTCTTCGGGGGGCTATGGCTACACCTTC.

V gene TRBV10-3 combines with J gene TRBJ2-2; 8 nucleotides align to TRBD2. CDR1 and CDR2 (germline): ENHRY, SYGVKD. The CDR3 spans 14 residues. The V and J ends lost 6 bases and 1 base, in that order; junction bases with no gene match: 1. CDR3 DNA sequence: TGTGCCATCAGCGGGAGGGAGAACACCGGGGAGCTGTTTTTT. Amino acids: CAISGRENTGELFF.